Presented here are 12 T cell receptor beta chains from one specimen sequenced in a study of T cell clonotyping in hematopoietic cell transplantation. The method was immunoSEQ multiplex PCR; TCRdb's version includes in-frame clones alone and lacks a portion of them. The sample carries some 30,000 clones, 60% to 80% recorded once. Time point of the sample: recipient sample about 28 days before transplant, after cytoreduction. The specimen was peripheral blood mononuclear cells, collected before stem cell transplant. The receptors here all came from a man aged 50 or older with myelodysplastic syndrome. Some clones in this sample may be carry-over from other donors' samples.

This clone was recorded only once. V and J are TRBV5-4 and TRBJ2-6; 8 bases are a match to TRBD2. The length of the CDR3 is 15 residues. V was clipped by 8 bases and J by 0 bases; unmatched bases: 4. Germline V gene data show CDR1 as SGHNT and CDR2 as YYREEE (reference sequence). CDR3 in DNA: TGTGCCAGTTCCGCGGGGGGCTCTGGGGCCAACGTCCTGACTTTC. It specifies CASSAGGSGANVLTF.

This chain links TRBV5-4 with TRBJ2-7, with D possibly being TRBD1 or TRBD2 (6 bases each). Deletions cut 3 bases from V and 7 bases from J, with 17 bases between. The CDR3 length is 14 residues. Germline-derived CDR1 and CDR2 are SGHNT and YYREEE (reference sequence). The CDR3 sequence: CASSSLGGAGEQYF. The CDR3 coding sequence is TGTGCCAGCAGCTCCCTCGGGGGCGCCGGGGAGCAGTACTTC.

The rearrangement links TRBV6-6 to TRBJ2-7, with a possible D match to TRBD1 (6 bases). The CDR3 totals 15 residues. Germline values: CDR1 MNHNY, CDR2 SVGAGI (reference sequence). V was pared by 5 bases and J by 4 bases, with 18 bases between. Written as DNA, the CDR3 is TGTGCCAGCAGTCAGGGGTGGGGCTCCGGTTACGAGCAGTACTTC. Protein sequence: CASSQGWGSGYEQYF.

This rearrangement joins TRBV2 to TRBJ1-2; the match to TRBD1 covers 9 bases. V shed 6 bases, J shed 2 bases, and the junction held 7 bases outside the gene matches. This CDR3 has 15 amino acids. Germline V gene sequence: CDR1 SNHLY, CDR2 FYNNEI. In DNA form, the CDR3 reads TGTGCCAGCAGCGAGACCGGGACAGGGAACTATGGCTACACCTTC. The encoded protein is CASSETGTGNYGYTF.

The V gene is TRBV6-6, the J gene TRBJ1-5; perhaps TRBD1 as D (6 bases). V dropped 5 bases and J dropped 5 bases, with 16 bases sitting between them. The CDR3 runs 15 residues. Germline assignment: CDR1 MNHNY and CDR2 SVGAGI (reference sequence). The CDR3 loop reads CASSPADRPDQPQHF. The CDR3 coding sequence is TGTGCCAGCAGTCCCGCCGACAGGCCGGATCAGCCCCAGCATTTT.

This rearrangement joins TRBV6-5 to TRBJ1-5; 9 nucleotides agree with TRBD1. Germline V gives CDR1 MNHEY, CDR2 SVGAGI. Trimming cost V 5 bases and J 7 bases; bases outside gene matches: 6. CDR3 length: 14 residues. This CDR3 reads CASSTGGERQPQHF. For the CDR3, the DNA is TGTGCCAGCAGTACAGGGGGCGAACGGCAGCCCCAGCATTTT.

The chain recombines TRBV10-3 with TRBJ1-2; TRBD1 aligns across 7 bases. Germline lookup yields CDR1 ENHRY and CDR2 SYGVKD. The trim removed 3 bases at V and 8 bases at J, leaving 12 bases unmatched. This CDR3 contains 15 residues. CDR3 coding DNA: TGTGCCATCAGTGACAACCCCCAGGGGGGCTCGGGCTACACCTTC. This gives the protein CAISDNPQGGSGYTF.

The chain recombines TRBV5-6 with TRBJ2-6, with TRBD1 identical over 11 bases. V was clipped by 2 bases and J by 0 bases; unmatched bases: 4. This CDR3 contains 18 residues. Germline V lookup: CDR1 SGHDT, CDR2 YYEEEE. CDR3 coding DNA: TGTGCCAGCAGCTTTATGGGGACAGGGGGCTCTGGGGCCAACGTCCTGACTTTC. Translating it yields CASSFMGTGGSGANVLTF. Combining the CDR3 with reference TRBV5-6 and TRBJ2-6 gives the whole variable domain DAGVTQSPTHLIKTRGQQVTLRCSPKSGHDTVSWYQQALGQGPQFIFQYYEEEERQRGNFPDRFSGHQFPNYSSELNVNALLLGDSALYLCASSFMGTGGSGANVLTFGAGSRLTVL.

This clone has only a few counts. V usage is TRBV25-1 and J usage is TRBJ2-3; 8 positions match TRBD1. This CDR3 contains 16 residues. V gave up 6 bases and J gave up 2 bases; unmatched junction bases: 10. Germline V gene lookup returns CDR1 MGHDK and CDR2 SYGVNS. The CDR3 reads CASRPSSGGFTDTQYF. CDR3 nucleotide sequence: TGTGCCAGCAGACCCAGTTCAGGGGGCTTCACAGATACGCAGTATTTT.

The genes are TRBV5-6 and TRBJ2-5; 9 bases align to TRBD1. Trimming removed 4 bases from V and 5 bases from J; junction bases left unmatched: 6. Germline V gene lookup returns CDR1 SGHDT and CDR2 YYEEEE. This CDR3 has 14 amino acids. CDR3 DNA: TGTGCCAGCAGCCAGCCCGGACAGGGGGAGACCCAGTACTTC. The encoded protein is CASSQPGQGETQYF.

The table lists this clone with a few counts. The V gene is TRBV6-5, the J gene TRBJ2-5; possibly TRBD1 for D (6 bases). V shed 6 bases and J shed 4 bases, with 12 bases lying between them. This CDR3 has 13 amino acids. Germline assignment: CDR1 MNHEY and CDR2 SVGAGI. The CDR3 sequence is CASSLLGGETQYF. As DNA, the CDR3 is TGTGCCAGCAGCCTCCTAGGGGGAGAGACCCAGTACTTC.

This chain connects TRBV7-3 to TRBJ1-1, with D possibly TRBD1 on 5 matching bases. CDR3 length: 13 amino acids. V was cut by 3 bases and J by 5 bases, with 10 bases left in between. Germline V lookup: CDR1 SGHTA, CDR2 FQGTGA. The CDR3 is CASSFGGGTEAFF. The CDR3 bases are TGTGCCAGCAGCTTTGGGGGGGGAACTGAAGCTTTCTTT.